This TCR beta chain comes out of a study of cytomegalovirus exposure and HLA in healthy donors. General study results and limits: The authors listed 150 to 200 TCR beta chains as cytomegalovirus-associated.

The CDR3 covers 14 residues. In germline, CDR1 is MNHEY, CDR2 SVGAGI. V lost 6 bases to trimming and J lost 7 bases, with 16 bases between them. The PCR was carried out with 60 Vbeta primers and 13 Jbeta primers. Sequencing used immunoSEQ multiplex PCR; TCRdb keeps in-frame clones, though not all of them. The data contain approximately 150,000 clones, over 70% of them singletons. As regards this clone: Its antigen is not identified.

The sequence was obtained from a woman between 40 and 50 years old in good health and CMV-seronegative. The specimen was PBMCs. The chain recombines TRBV6-5 with TRBJ1-5, with D unclear. CDR3 amino acids: CASSQTSTMQPQHF. CDR3 nucleotides: TGTGCCAGCAGCCAAACAAGTACGATGCAGCCCCAGCATTTT.